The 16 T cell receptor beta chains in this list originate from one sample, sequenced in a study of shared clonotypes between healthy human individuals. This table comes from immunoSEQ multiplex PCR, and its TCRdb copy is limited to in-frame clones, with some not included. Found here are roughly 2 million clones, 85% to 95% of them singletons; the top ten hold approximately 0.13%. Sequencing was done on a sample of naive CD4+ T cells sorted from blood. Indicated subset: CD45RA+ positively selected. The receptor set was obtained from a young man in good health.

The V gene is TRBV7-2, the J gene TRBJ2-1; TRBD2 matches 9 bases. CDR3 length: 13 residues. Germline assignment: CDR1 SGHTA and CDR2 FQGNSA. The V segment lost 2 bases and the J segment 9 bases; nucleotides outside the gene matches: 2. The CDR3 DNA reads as TGTGCCAGCAGCTTATTAGCGGGAGTTGAGCAGTTCTTC. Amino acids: CASSLLAGVEQFF.

CDR3 bases: TGTGCCAGTAGTTTCAGGACTAGCGGGAGGGCTAGGGACAATGAGCAGTTCTTC. It translates to CASSFRTSGRARDNEQFF. The chain combines TRBV19 with TRBJ2-1, with TRBD2 matching over 15 bases. This CDR3 spans 18 amino acids. V shed 5 bases and J 5 bases; nucleotides not matched to a gene: 10. Germline CDR1 LNHDA, CDR2 SQIVND (reference sequence). The full variable domain, rest sourced from reference TRBV19 and TRBJ2-1, is DGGITQSPKYLFRKEGQNVTLSCEQNLNHDAMYWYRQDPGQGLRLIYYSQIVNDFQKGDIAEGYSVSREKKESFPLTVTSAQKNPTAFYLCASSFRTSGRARDNEQFFGPGTRLTVL.

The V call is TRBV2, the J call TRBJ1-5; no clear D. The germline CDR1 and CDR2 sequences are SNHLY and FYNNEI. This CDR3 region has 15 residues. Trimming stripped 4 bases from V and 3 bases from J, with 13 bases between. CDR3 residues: CASSVSQLFNQPQHF. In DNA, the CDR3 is TGTGCCAGCAGTGTCTCACAGCTTTTCAATCAGCCCCAGCATTTT.

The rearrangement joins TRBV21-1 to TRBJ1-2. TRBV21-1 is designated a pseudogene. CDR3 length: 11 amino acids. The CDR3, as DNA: TGTGCCAGCAGCACCCGACCCGGCTACACCTTC. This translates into CASSTRPGYTF.

The DNA for the CDR3 is TGTGCCAGCAGGACTATGTTAGGCTCCTACGAGCAGTACTTC. Translated: CASRTMLGSYEQYF. V is TRBV7-2 and J is TRBJ2-7; tentative D call: TRBD2 (5 bases). The V gene's germline CDR1 is SGHTA and CDR2 FQGNSA. CDR3 size: 14 residues. V was cut by 6 bases and J by 0 bases, with 12 bases left in between.

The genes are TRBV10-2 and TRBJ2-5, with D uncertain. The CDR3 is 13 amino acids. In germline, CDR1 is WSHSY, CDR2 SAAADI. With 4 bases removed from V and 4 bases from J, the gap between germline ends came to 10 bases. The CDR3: CASSVGYGETQYF. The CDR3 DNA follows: TGCGCCAGCAGTGTGGGCTATGGAGAGACCCAGTACTTC.

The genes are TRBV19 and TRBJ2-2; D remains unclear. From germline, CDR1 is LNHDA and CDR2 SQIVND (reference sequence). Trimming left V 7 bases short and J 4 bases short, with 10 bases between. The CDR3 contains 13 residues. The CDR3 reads CASTVSGTGELFF. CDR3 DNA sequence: TGTGCCAGTACAGTGTCAGGCACCGGGGAGCTGTTTTTT.

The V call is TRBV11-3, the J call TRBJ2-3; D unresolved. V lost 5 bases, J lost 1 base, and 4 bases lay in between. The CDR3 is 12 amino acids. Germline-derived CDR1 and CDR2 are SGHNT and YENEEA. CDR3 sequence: CASSPGTDTQYF. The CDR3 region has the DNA TGTGCCAGCAGCCCAGGCACAGATACGCAGTATTTT.

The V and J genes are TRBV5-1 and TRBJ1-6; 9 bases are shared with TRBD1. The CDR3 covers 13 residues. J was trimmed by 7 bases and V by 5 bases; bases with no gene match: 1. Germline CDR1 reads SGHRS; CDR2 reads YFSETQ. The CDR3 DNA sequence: TGCGCCAGCAGGGACAGGGGAAATTCACCCCTCCACTTT. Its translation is CASRDRGNSPLHF.

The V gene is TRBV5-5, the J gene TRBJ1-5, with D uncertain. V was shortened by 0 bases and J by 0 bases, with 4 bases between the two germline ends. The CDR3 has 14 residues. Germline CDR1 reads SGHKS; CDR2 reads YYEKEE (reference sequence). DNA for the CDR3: TGTGCCAGCAGCTTGGATCGTAGCAATCAGCCCCAGCATTTT. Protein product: CASSLDRSNQPQHF.

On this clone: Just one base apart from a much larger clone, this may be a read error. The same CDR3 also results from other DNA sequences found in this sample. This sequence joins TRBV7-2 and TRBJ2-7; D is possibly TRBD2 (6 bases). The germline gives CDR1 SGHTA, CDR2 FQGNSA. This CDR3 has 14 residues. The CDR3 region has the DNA TGTGCCAGCAGCTTAGAGTGGCGGGGTTACGAGCAGTATTTC. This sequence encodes CASSLEWRGYEQYF.

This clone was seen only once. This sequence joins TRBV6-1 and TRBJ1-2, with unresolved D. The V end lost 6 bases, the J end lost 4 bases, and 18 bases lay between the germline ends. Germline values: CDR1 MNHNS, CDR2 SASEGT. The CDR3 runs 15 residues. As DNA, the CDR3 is TGTGCCAGCAGCCCCCACATGTCAGGAACCTATGGCTACACCTTC. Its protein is CASSPHMSGTYGYTF.

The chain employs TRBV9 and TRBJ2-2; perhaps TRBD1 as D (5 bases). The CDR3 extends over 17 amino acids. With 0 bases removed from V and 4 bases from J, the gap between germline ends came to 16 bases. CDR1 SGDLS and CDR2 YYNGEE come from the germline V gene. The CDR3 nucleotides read TGTGCCAGCAGCGTAGATCCTTGGGGCACGGGCACCGGGGAGCTGTTTTTT. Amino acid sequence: CASSVDPWGTGTGELFF. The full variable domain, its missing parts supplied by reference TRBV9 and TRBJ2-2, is DSGVTQTPKHLITATGQRVTLRCSPRSGDLSVYWYQQSLDQGLQFLIQYYNGEERAKGNILERFSAQQFPDLHSELNLSSLELGDSALYFCASSVDPWGTGTGELFFGEGSRLTVL.

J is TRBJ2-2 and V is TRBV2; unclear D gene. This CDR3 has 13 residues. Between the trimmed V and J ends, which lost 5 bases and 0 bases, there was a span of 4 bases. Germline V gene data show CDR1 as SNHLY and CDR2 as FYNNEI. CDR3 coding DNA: TGTGCCAGCAGTTTCACGAACACCGGGGAGCTGTTTTTT. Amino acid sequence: CASSFTNTGELFF. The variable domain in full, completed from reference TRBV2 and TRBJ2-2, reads EPEVTQTPSHQVTQMGQEVILRCVPISNHLYFYWYRQILGQKVEFLVSFYNNEISEKSEIFDDQFSVERPDGSNFTLKIRSTKLEDSAMYFCASSFTNTGELFFGEGSRLTVL.

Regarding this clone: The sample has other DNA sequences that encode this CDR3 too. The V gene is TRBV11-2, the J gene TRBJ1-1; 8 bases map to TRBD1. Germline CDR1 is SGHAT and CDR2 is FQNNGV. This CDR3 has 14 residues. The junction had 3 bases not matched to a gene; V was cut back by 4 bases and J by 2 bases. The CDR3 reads CASSSTGGNTEAFF. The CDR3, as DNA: TGTGCCAGCAGCTCCACAGGGGGTAACACTGAAGCTTTCTTT.

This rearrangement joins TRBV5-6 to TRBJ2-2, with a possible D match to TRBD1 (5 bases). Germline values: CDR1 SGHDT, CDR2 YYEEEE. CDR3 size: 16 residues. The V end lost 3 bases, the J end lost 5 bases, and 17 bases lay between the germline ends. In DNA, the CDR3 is TGTGCCAGCAGCTCCGGACGGGCAGGGTGGACCGGGGAGCTGTTTTTT. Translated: CASSSGRAGWTGELFF.